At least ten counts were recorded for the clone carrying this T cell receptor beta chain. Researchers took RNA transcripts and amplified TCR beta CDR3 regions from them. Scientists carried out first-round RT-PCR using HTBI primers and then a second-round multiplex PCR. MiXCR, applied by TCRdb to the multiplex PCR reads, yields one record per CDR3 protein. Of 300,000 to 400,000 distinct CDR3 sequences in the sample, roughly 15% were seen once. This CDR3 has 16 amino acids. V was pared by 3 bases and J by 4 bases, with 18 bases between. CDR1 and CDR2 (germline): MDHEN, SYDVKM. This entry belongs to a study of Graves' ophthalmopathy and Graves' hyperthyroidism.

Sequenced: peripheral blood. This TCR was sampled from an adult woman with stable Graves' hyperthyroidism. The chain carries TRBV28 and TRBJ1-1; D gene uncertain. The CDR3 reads CASSFGSVGSGTEAFF. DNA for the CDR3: TGTGCCAGCAGTTTCGGATCGGTGGGATCGGGCACTGAAGCTTTCTTT.